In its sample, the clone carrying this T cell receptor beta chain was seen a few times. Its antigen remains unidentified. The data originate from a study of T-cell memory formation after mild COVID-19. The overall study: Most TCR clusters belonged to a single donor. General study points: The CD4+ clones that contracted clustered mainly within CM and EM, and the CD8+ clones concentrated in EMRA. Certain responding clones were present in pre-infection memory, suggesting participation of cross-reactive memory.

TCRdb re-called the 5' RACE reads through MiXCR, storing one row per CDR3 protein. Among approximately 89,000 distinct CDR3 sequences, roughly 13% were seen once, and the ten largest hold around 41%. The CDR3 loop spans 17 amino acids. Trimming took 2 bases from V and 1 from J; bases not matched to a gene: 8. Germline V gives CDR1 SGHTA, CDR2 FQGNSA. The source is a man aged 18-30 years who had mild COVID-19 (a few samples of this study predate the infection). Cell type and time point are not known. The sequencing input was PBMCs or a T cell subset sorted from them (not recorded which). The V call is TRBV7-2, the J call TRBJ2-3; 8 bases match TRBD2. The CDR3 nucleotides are TGTGCCAGCAGCTTATTGTCATCAGCGGGGGGCACAGATACGCAGTATTTT. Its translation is CASSLLSSAGGTDTQYF.